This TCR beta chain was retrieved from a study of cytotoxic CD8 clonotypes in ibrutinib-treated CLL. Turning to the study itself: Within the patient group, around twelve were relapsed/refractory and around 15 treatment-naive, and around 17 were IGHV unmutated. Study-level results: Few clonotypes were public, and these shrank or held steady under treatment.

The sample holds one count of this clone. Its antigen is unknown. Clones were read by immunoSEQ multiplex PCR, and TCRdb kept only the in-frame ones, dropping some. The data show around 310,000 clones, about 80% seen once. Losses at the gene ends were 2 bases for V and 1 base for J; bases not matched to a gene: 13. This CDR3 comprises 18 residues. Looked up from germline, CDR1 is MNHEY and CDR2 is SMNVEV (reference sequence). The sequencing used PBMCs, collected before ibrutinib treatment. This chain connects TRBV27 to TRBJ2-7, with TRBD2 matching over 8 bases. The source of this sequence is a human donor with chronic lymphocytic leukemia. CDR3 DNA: TGTGCCAGCAGTTTACCCCTCTTGCGGGAGGCTTCTTCCTACGAGCAGTACTTC. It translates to CASSLPLLREASSYEQYF.